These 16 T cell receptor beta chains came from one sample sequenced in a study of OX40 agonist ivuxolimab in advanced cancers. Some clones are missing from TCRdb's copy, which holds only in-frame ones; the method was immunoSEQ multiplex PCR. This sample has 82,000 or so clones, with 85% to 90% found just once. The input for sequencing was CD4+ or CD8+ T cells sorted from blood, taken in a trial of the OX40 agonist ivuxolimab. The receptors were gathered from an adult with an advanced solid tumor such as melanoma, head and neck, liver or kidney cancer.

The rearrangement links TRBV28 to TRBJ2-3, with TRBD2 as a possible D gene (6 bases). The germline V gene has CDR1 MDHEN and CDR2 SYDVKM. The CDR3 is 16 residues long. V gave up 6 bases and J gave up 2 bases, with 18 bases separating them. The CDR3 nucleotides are TGTGCCAGCAGCCCAGGCCGGACTACCTACACAGATACGCAGTATTTT. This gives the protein CASSPGRTTYTDTQYF.

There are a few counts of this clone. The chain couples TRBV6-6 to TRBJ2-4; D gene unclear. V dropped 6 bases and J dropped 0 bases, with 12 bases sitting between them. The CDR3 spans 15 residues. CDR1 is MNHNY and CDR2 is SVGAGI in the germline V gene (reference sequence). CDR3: CASSLPARAKNIQYF. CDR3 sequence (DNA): TGTGCCAGCAGCCTACCAGCGAGAGCCAAAAACATTCAGTACTTC.

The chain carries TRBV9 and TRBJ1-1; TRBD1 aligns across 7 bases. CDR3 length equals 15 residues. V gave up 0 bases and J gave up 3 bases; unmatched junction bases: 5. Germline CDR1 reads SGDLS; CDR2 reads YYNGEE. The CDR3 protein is CASSVVVGGDTEAFF. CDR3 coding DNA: TGTGCCAGCAGCGTAGTGGTAGGGGGCGACACTGAAGCTTTCTTT.

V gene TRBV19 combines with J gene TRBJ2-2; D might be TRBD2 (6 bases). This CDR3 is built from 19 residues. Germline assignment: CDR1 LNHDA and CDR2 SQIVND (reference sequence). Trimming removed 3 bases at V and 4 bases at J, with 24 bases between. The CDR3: CASSILPMIAGRFTGELFF. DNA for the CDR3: TGTGCCAGTAGTATCCTCCCCATGATTGCAGGGAGGTTCACCGGGGAGCTGTTTTTT.

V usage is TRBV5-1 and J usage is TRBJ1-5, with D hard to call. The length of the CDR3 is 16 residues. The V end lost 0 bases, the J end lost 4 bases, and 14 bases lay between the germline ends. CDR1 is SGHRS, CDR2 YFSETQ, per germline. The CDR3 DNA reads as TGCGCCAGCAGCTTGGTCCCCCTGGGGTTGAATCAGCCCCAGCATTTT. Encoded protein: CASSLVPLGLNQPQHF.

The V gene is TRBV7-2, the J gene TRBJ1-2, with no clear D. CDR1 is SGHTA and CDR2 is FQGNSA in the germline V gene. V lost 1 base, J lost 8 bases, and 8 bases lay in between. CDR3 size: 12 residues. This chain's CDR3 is CASSLVLGGYTF. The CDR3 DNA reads TGTGCCAGCAGCTTAGTACTTGGGGGCTACACCTTC.

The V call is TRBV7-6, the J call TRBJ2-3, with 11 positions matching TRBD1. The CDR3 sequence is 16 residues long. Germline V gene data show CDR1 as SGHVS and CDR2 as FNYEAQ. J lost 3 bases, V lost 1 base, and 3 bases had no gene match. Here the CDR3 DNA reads TGTGCCAGCAGCTTAGATGGGACAGGGGGGACAGATACGCAGTATTTT. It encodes CASSLDGTGGTDTQYF.

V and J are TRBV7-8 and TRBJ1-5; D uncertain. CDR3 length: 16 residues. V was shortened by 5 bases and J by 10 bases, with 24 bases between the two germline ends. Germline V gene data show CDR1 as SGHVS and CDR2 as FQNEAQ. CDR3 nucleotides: TGTGCCAGCAGCAAAGCGATCAAAGCCAGGTCTATCCCCCAGCATTTT. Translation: CASSKAIKARSIPQHF. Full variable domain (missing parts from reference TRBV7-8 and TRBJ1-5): GAGVSQSPRYKVAKRGQDVALRCDPISGHVSLFWYQQALGQGPEFLTYFQNEAQLDKSGLPSDRFFAERPEGSVSTLKIQRTQQEDSAVYLCASSKAIKARSIPQHFGDGTRLSIL.

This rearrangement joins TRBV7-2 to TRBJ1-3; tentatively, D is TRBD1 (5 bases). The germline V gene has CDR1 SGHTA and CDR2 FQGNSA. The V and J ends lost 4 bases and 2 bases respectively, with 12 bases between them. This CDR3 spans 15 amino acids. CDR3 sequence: CASSSDSRPGNTIYF. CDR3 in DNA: TGTGCCAGCAGCTCCGACAGTCGTCCTGGAAACACCATATATTTT.

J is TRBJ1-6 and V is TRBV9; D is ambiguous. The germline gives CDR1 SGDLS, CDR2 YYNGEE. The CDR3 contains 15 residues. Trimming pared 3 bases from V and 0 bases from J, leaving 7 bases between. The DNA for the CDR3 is TGTGCCAGCAGCGACGGAGTCTCCTATAATTCACCCCTCCACTTT. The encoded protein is CASSDGVSYNSPLHF.

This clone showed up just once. The CDR3 is CASSLPGSFSYEQYF. In nucleotides, the CDR3 is TGTGCCAGCAGTTTACCGGGTTCCTTCTCCTACGAGCAGTACTTC. The chain is built from TRBV28 and TRBJ2-7; D is unresolved. V was pared by 2 bases and J by 0 bases, with 11 bases between. The germline CDR1 and CDR2 sequences are MDHEN and SYDVKM. The CDR3 extends over 15 amino acids.

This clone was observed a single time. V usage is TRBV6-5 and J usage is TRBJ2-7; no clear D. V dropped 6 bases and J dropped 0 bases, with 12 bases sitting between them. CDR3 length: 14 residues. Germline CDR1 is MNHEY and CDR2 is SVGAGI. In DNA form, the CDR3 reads TGTGCCAGCAGCACCCCCAGTAGCTCCTACGAGCAGTACTTC. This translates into CASSTPSSSYEQYF.

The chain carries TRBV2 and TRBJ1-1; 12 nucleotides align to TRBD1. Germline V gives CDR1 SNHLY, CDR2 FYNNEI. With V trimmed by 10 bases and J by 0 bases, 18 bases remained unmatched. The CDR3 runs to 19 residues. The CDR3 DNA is TGTGCCAACGAGCAACCGGGACAGGGGGCTATACCTATGAACACTGAAGCTTTCTTT. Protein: CANEQPGQGAIPMNTEAFF.

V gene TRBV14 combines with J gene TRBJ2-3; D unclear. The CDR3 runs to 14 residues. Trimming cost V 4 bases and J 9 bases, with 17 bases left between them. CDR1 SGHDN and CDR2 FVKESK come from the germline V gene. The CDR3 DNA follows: TGTGCCAGCAGCCCGAACCTAGGCCTCCGGACGCAGTATTTT. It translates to CASSPNLGLRTQYF.

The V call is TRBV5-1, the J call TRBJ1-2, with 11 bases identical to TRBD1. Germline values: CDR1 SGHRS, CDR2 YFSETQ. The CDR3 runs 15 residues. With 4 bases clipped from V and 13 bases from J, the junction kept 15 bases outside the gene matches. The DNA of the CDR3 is TGCGCCAGCAGCGTATCACAAGGACAGGGGGCTTTACGCACCTTC. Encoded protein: CASSVSQGQGALRTF.

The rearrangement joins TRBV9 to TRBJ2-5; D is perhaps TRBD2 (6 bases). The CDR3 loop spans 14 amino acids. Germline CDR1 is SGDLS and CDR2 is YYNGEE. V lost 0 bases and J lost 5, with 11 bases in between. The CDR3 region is CASSVVGGRETQYF. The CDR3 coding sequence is TGTGCCAGCAGCGTAGTAGGAGGGAGGGAGACCCAGTACTTC.